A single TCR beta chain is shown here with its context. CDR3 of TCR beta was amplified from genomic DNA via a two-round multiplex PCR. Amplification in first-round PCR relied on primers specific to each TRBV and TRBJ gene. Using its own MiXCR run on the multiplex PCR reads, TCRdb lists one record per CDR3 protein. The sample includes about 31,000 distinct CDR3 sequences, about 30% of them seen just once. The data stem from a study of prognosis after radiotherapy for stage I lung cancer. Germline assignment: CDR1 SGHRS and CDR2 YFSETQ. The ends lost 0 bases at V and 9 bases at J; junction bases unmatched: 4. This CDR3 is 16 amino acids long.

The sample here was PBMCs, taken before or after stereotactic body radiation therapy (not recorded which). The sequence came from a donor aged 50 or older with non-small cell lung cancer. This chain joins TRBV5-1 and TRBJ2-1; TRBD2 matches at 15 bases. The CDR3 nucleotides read TGCGCCAGCAGCTTGGGGACTAGCGGGAGGGGTGGTGAGCAGTTCTTC. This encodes CASSLGTSGRGGEQFF.